This T cell receptor (beta chain) was identified in a study of blood T cell repertoires in COVID-19. Study-level background: Samples of COVID-19 (acute and convalescent) were obtained from the United States, Italy and Spain. PBMCs, B-cell-depleted T cells, or T cells provided the cDNA or gDNA that made up the material.

As processed by the authors: Using reference gene primer amplification, nucleated cell counts were estimated. Some clones are missing from TCRdb's copy, which holds only in-frame ones; the method was immunoSEQ multiplex PCR. V, J and clone size were drawn from that table, and D and trimming were deduced from the DNA. The sample carries over 250,000 clones, less than 85% recorded once. The Seattle patients joined while their infection was active and were tracked longitudinally afterward. V was clipped by 0 bases and J by 8 bases, with 13 bases between them. This CDR3 has 15 residues. Germline V gene data show CDR1 as LNHNV and CDR2 as YYDKDF (reference sequence).

The sequence derives from a human donor with COVID-19, enrolled during active disease. The donor label of this sample is uncertain. The chain uses TRBV15 and TRBJ1-4, with D possibly matching TRBD1 (5 bases). Sequencing was carried out using peripheral blood. In DNA, the CDR3 is TGTGCCACCAGCAGAGATTTAGGGGCAGGGGAAAAACTGTTTTTT. Encoded protein: CATSRDLGAGEKLFF.